What follows are 8 T cell receptor beta chains derived from one specimen sequenced in a study of STAT3 mutations in large granular lymphocyte leukemia. General observations from the study: Every T-LGLL patient had at least one immunodominant TCRbeta clonotype.

The data were produced by immunoSEQ multiplex PCR, yet TCRdb's version contains in-frame clones alone and is incomplete. The sample gives roughly 40,000 clones, around nine tenths of which show up once; less than 0.55% is in the top ten. These TCRs are of unknown antigen specificity. The material sequenced was PBMCs. These TCRs come from a human donor with T large granular lymphocyte leukemia. Some clones in this sample may be carry-over from other donors' samples.

This clone was counted a few times. The chain combines TRBV27 with TRBJ2-3; 8 nucleotides line up with TRBD2. V dropped 5 bases and J dropped 3; count of bases not matched to a gene: 7. Germline CDR1 MNHEY, CDR2 SMNVEV (reference sequence). The CDR3 covers 15 residues. The CDR3 sequence: CASSNWAGGTDTQYF. Here the CDR3 DNA reads TGTGCCAGCAGTAACTGGGCGGGGGGAACAGATACGCAGTATTTT.

The chain recombines TRBV5-4 with TRBJ2-1, with 7 bases identical to TRBD1. Germline values: CDR1 SGHNT, CDR2 YYREEE (reference sequence). The ends lost 3 bases at V and 7 bases at J; junction bases unmatched: 7. This CDR3 is 14 amino acids long. For the CDR3, the DNA is TGTGCCAGCAGCTCCTCGACAGGGATTAATGAGCAGTTCTTC. It is translated as CASSSSTGINEQFF.

Regarding this clone: The junction departs from the called germline gene at one end, perhaps through a read error. The V gene is TRBV5-4, the J gene TRBJ2-6; D could derive from TRBD1 or TRBD2 (5 bases each). This CDR3 is built from 16 residues. CDR1 is SGHNT, CDR2 YYREEE, per germline (reference sequence). CDR3 nucleotides: TGTGCCAGCAGCTTGGAAGGGACGGCTGGAGCCAACGTCCTGACTTTC. It encodes CASSLEGTAGANVLTF.

The genes are TRBV19 and TRBJ1-5, with 10 bases that match TRBD1. The V segment lost 5 bases and the J segment 13 bases; nucleotides outside the gene matches: 8. This CDR3 has 13 residues. Looked up from germline, CDR1 is LNHDA and CDR2 is SQIVND (reference sequence). The CDR3: CASSPRADRGQHF. CDR3 bases: TGTGCCAGTAGTCCACGGGCGGACAGGGGGCAGCATTTT.

The J gene is TRBJ1-2, the V gene TRBV6-5; 7 bases align to TRBD1. J lost 4 bases, V lost 2 bases, and 7 bases had no gene match. This CDR3 contains 15 residues. Germline CDR1 is MNHEY and CDR2 is SVGAGI. The CDR3 loop is CASSYRRGLGYGYTF. As DNA, the CDR3 is TGTGCCAGCAGTTACAGGAGGGGGCTCGGCTATGGCTACACCTTC.

This clone has more than one count but fewer than ten. The V gene is TRBV5-5, the J gene TRBJ1-5, with D perhaps TRBD1 (6 bases). The germline V and J ends were trimmed by 3 bases and 3 bases, with 19 bases remaining between them. The germline V gene encodes CDR1 SGHKS and CDR2 YYEKEE (reference sequence). The CDR3 contains 17 residues. The DNA of the CDR3 is TGTGCCAGCAGCTCACTTGGGGACATGGGGTACAATCAGCCCCAGCATTTT. The encoded protein is CASSSLGDMGYNQPQHF. The full variable domain, completed using reference TRBV5-5 and TRBJ1-5, is DAGVTQSPTHLIKTRGQQVTLRCSPISGHKSVSWYQQVLGQGPQFIFQYYEKEERGRGNFPDRFSARQFPNYSSELNVNALLLGDSALYLCASSSLGDMGYNQPQHFGDGTRLSIL.

This chain joins TRBV7-9 and TRBJ2-7, with 7 bases matching TRBD1. V lost 3 bases, J lost 2 bases, and 19 bases stayed unmatched. This CDR3 is built from 19 residues. CDR1 and CDR2 from the germline V gene are SEHNR and FQNEAQ (reference sequence). The CDR3 is CASSLSMTGTPKETYEQYV. CDR3 nucleotides: TGTGCCAGCAGCTTGTCGATGACAGGGACACCAAAGGAAACCTACGAGCAGTACGTC.

The chain carries TRBV6-5 and TRBJ2-5, with D perhaps TRBD2 (6 bases). Germline loops: CDR1 MNHEY, CDR2 SVGAGI. CDR3 length: 16 residues. V shed 2 bases and J shed 0 bases, with 13 bases lying between them. The DNA of the CDR3 is TGTGCCAGCAGTTACACGGGACTCGCCGACCAAGAGACCCAGTACTTC. It encodes CASSYTGLADQETQYF.